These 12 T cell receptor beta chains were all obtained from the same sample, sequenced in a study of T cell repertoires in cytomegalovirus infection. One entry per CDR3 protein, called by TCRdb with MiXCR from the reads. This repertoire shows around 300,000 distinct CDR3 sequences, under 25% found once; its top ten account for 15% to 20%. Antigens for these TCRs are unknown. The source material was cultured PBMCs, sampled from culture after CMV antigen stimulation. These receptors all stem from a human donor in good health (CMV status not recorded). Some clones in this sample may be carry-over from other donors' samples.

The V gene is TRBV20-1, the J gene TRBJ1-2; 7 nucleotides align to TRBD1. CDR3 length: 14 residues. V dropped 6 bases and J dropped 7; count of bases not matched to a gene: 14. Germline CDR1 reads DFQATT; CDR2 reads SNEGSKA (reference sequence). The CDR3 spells CSAARQGDLRGYTF. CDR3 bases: TGCAGTGCCGCTAGACAGGGAGATCTCCGTGGCTACACCTTC.

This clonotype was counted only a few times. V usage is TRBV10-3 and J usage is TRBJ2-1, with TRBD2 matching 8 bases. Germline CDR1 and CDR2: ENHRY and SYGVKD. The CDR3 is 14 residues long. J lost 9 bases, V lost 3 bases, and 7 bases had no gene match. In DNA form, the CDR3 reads TGTGCCATCAGTGAAGGCGGGAGGCGGGCTGAGCAGTTCTTC. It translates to CAISEGGRRAEQFF.

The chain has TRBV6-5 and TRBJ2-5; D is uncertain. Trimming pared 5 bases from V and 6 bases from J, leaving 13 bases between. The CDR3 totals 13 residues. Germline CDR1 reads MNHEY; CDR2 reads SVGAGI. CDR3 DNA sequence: TGTGCCAGCAGTAAGGACCATCTGAAGACCCAGTACTTC. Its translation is CASSKDHLKTQYF.

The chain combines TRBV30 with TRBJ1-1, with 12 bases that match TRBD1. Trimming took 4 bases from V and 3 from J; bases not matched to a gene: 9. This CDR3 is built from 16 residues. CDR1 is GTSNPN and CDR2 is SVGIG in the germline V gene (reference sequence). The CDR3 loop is CAWIKRDRGPDTEAFF. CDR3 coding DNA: TGTGCCTGGATTAAGAGGGACAGGGGGCCGGACACTGAAGCTTTCTTT.

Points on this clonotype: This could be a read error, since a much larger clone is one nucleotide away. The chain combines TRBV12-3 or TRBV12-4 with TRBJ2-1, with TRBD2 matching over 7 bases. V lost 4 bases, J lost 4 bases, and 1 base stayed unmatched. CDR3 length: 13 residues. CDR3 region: CASSSLAYNEQFF. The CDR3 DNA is TGTGCCAGCAGTTCACTAGCGTACAATGAGCAGTTCTTC.

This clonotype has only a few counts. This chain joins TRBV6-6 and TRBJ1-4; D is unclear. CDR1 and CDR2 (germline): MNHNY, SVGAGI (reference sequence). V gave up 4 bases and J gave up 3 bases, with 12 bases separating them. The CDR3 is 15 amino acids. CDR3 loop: CASSSRGAANEKLFF. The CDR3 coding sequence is TGTGCCAGCAGTTCCCGCGGTGCGGCTAATGAAAAACTGTTTTTT.

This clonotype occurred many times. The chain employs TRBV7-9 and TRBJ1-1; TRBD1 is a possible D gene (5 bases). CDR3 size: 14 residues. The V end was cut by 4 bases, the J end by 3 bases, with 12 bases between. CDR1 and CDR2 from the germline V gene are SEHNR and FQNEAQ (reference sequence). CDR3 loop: CASSYRLQDTEAFF. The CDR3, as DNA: TGTGCCAGCAGCTATCGGTTACAGGACACTGAAGCTTTCTTT.

The CDR3 loop reads CASSKQGTNTGELFF. The CDR3 DNA reads TGTGCCAGCAGCAAACAGGGCACGAACACCGGGGAGCTGTTTTTT. This rearrangement joins TRBV11-2 to TRBJ2-2; possibly TRBD1 for D (6 bases). From germline, CDR1 is SGHAT and CDR2 FQNNGV. The V end lost 5 bases, the J end lost 0 bases, and 10 bases lay between the germline ends. The CDR3 runs 15 residues.

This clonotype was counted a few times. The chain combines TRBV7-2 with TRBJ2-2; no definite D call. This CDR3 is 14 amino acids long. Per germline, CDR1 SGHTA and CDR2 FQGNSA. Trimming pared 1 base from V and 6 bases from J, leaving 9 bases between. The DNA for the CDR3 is TGTGCCAGCAGCTTAGATTTGGGCGCCGGGGAGCTGTTTTTT. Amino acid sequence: CASSLDLGAGELFF.

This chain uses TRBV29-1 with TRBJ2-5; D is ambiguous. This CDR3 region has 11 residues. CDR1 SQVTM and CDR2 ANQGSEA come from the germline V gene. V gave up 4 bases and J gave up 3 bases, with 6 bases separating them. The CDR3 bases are TGCAGCGTTGTCCCGGAAGAGACCCAGTACTTC. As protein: CSVVPEETQYF.

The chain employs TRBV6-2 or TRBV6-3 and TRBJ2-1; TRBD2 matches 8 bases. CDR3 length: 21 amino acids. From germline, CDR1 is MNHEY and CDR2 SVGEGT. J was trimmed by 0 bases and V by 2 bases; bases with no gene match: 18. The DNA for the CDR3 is TGTGCCAGCAGTTACGGGGGCGTAACCGGGACTAGAGCCATCTCCTACAATGAGCAGTTCTTC. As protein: CASSYGGVTGTRAISYNEQFF.

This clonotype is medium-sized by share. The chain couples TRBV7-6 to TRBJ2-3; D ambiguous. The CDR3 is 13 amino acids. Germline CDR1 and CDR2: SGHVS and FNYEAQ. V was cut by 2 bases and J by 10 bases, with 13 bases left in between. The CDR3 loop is CASSLYRVSAQYF. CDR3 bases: TGTGCCAGCAGCTTATATCGGGTTTCAGCGCAGTATTTT.